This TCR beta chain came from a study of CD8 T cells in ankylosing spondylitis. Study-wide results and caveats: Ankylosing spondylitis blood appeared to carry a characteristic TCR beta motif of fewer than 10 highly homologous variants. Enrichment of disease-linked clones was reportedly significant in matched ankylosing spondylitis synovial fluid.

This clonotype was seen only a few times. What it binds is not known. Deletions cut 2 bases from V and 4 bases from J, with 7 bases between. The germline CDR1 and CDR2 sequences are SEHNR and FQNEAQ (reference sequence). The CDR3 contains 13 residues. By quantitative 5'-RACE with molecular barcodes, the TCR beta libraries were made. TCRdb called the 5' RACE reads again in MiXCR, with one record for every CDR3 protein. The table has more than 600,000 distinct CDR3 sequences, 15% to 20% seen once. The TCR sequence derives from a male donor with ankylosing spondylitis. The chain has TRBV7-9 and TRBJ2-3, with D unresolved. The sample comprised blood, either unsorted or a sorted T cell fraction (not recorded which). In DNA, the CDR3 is TGTGCCAGCAGCTTATTCTTCGCAGATACGCAGTATTTT. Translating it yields CASSLFFADTQYF.